The clone carrying this TCR beta chain ranks as medium-sized. Its antigen is unknown. The Oncomine TCR Beta short-read assay sequenced DNA from cultured CD4+ T cells. TCRdb ran MiXCR on the PCR reads and lists one entry per CDR3 protein. The table lists about 16,000 distinct CDR3 sequences, 55% of them singletons. The data stem from a study of vaccination and CD4 T cells after COVID-19. Study-level background: Post-vaccine sample collection happened at a median of approximately 70 days after dose two, ranging 14 to 241. Cellular stimulation was performed using overlapping spike peptides derived from SARS-CoV-2, HCoV-NL63, HCoV-OC43 and HCoV-229E. Regarding the study as a whole: Post-vaccination reactive clonotypes (median roughly 41) did not differ significantly from post-infection (around 23).

V trimming: 1 base; J trimming: 8 bases; junction bases outside the gene matches: 8. CDR1 DFQATT and CDR2 SNEGSKA come from the germline V gene (reference sequence). The CDR3 totals 14 residues. The treatment is: roughly 10-day PBMC culture with coronavirus spike peptide pools or control peptides (ViraFEST assay). ViraFEST grew antigen-specific T cells using peptide pools, then sequenced TCRs. The sample taken for sequencing was CD4+ T cells from blood, cultured in vitro. This sequence was found in a human donor who had recovered from COVID-19. The V call is TRBV20-1, the J call TRBJ1-2, with 9 bases aligning to TRBD1. CDR3 DNA sequence: TGCAGTGCTAGAGGACAGGGGGAAAGGAGCGGCTACACCTTC. Translating it yields CSARGQGERSGYTF.